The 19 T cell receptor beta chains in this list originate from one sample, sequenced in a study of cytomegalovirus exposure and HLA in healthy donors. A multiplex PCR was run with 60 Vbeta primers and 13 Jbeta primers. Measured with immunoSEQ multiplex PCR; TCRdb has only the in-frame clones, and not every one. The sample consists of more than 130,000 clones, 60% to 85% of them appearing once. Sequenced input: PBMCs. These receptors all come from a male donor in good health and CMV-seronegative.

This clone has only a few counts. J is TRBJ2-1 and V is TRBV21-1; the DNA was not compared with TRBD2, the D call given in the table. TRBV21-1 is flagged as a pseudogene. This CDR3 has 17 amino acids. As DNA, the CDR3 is TGTGCCAGCAGCATACCGGGACTAGCGGAGGCCTACAATGAGCAGTTCTTC. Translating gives CASSIPGLAEAYNEQFF.

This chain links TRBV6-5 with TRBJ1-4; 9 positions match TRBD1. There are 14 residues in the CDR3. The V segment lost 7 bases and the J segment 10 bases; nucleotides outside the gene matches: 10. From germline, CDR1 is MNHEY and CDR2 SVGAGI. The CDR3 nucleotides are TGTGCCAGCACTCCGGGACAGGGACTCGGAAAACTGTTTTTT. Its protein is CASTPGQGLGKLFF.

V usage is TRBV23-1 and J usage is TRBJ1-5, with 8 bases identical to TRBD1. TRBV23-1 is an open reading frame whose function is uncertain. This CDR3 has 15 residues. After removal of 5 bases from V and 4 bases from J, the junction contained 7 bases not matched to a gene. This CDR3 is CASSDGTGLNQPQHF. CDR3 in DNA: TGCGCCAGCAGTGACGGGACAGGACTAAATCAGCCCCAGCATTTT.

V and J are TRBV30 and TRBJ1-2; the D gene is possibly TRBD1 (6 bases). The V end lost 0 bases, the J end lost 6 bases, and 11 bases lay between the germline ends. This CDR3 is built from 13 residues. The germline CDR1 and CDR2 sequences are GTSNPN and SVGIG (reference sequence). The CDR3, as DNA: TGTGCCTGGAGTGTACACAGGGTTCATGGCTACACCTTC. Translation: CAWSVHRVHGYTF.

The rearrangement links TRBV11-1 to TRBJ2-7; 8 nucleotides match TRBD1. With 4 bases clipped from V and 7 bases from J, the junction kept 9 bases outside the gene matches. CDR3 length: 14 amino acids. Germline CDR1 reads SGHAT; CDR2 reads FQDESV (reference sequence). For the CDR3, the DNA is TGTGCCAGCAGCTCCGGGCAGGGGGCGGAGGAGCAGTACTTC. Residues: CASSSGQGAEEQYF.

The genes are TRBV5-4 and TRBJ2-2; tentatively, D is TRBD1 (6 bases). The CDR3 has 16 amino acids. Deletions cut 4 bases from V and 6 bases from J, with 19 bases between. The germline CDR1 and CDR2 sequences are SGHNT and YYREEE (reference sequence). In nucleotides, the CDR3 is TGTGCCAGCAGCGAGTTGAGGGGGATTAGCGCCGGGGAGCTGTTTTTT. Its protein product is CASSELRGISAGELFF.

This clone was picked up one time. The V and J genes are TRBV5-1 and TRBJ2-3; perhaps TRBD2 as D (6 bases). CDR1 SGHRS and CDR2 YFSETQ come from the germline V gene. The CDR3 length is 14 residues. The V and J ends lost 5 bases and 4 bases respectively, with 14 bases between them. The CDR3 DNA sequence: TGCGCCAGCAGTGGACCCGGCGGGGCAGATACGCAGTATTTT. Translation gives CASSGPGGADTQYF.

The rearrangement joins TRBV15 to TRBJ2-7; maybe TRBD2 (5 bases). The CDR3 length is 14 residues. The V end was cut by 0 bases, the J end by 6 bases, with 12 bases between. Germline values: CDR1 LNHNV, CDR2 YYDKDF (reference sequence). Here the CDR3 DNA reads TGTGCCACCAGCAGAGATCAGGACTCGCTCGAGCAGTACTTC. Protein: CATSRDQDSLEQYF.

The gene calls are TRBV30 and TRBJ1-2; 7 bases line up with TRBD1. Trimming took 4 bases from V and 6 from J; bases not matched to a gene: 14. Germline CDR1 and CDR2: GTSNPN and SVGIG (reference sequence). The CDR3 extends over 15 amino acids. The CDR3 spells CAWITTGQPFDGYTF. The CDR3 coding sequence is TGTGCCTGGATTACTACGGGACAGCCATTTGATGGCTACACCTTC.

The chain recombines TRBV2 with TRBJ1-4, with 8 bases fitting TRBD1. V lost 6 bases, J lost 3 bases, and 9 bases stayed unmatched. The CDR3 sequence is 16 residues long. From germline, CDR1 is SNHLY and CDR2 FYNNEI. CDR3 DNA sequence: TGTGCCAGCAGCGGTGGACAGGGTTGGGCTAATGAAAAACTGTTTTTT. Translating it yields CASSGGQGWANEKLFF.

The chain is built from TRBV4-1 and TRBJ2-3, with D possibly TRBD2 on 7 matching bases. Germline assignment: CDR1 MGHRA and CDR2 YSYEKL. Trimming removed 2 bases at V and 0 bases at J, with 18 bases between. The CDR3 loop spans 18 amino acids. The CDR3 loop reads CASSQFSIGGGSTDTQYF. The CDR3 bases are TGCGCCAGCAGCCAATTCTCCATTGGGGGGGGCAGCACAGATACGCAGTATTTT.

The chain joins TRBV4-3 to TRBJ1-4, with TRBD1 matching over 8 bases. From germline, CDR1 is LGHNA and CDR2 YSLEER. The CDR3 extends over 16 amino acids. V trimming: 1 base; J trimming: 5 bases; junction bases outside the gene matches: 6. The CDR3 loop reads CASSQGTGLVNEKLFF. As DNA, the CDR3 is TGCGCCAGCAGCCAAGGGACAGGGCTTGTGAATGAAAAACTGTTTTTT.

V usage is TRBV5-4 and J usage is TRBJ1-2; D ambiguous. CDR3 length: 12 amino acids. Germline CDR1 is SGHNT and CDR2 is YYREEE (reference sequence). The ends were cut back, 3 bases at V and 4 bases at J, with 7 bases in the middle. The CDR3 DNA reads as TGTGCCAGCAGCTCTAGCCTCTATGGCTACACCTTC. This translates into CASSSSLYGYTF.

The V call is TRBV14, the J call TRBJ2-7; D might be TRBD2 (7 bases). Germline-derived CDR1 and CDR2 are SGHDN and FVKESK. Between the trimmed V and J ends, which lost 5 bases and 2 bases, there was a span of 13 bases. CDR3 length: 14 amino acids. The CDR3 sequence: CASSRGGPTYEQYF. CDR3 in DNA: TGTGCCAGCAGCAGGGGGGGCCCTACCTACGAGCAGTACTTC.

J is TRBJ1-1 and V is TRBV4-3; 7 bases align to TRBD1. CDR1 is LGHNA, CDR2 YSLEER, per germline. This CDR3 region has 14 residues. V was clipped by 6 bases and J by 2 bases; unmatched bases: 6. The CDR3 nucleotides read TGCGCCAGCAGTCAAACAGGGGCAAACACTGAAGCTTTCTTT. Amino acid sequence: CASSQTGANTEAFF.

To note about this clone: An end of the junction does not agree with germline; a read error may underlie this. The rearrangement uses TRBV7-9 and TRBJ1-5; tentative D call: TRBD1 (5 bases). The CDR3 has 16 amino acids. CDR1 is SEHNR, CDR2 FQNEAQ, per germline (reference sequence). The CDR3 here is CSSSPFPDRGNQPQHF. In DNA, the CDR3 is TGTTCCAGCAGTCCATTCCCCGACAGAGGCAATCAGCCCCAGCATTTT.

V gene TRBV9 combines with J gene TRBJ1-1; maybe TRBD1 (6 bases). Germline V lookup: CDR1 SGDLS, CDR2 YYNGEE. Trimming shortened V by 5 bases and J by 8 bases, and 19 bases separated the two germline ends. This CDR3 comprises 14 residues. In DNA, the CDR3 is TGTGCCAGCAGTAGTCTGAGTACGGGGACAGAAGCTTTCTTT. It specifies CASSSLSTGTEAFF.

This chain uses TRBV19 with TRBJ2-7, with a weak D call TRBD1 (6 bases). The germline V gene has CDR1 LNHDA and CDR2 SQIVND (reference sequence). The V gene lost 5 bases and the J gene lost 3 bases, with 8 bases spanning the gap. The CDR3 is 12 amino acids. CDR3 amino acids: CASSEQGYEQYF. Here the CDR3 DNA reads TGTGCCAGTAGTGAACAGGGCTACGAGCAGTACTTC.

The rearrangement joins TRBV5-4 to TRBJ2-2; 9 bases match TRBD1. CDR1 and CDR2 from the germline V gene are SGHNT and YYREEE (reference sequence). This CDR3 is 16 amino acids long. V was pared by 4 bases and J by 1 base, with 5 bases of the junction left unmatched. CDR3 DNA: TGTGCCAGCAGCCCGAAGGACAGGGGGAACACCGGGGAGCTGTTTTTT. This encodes CASSPKDRGNTGELFF.